These 28 T cell receptor beta chains originate from one sample sequenced in a study of T cells in localized non-small cell lung cancer. Generated by immunoSEQ multiplex PCR, the TCRdb table keeps only in-frame clones and is missing some. Here the sample spans some 24,000 clones, 86% being singletons. The sequenced sample was peripheral blood, obtained before any cancer treatment. The receptors derive from a male donor aged 60 or older with stage II squamous cell lung carcinoma.

The CDR3 here is CATGRAGRIPGEAFF. CDR3 coding DNA: TGTGCCACGGGAAGGGCAGGGCGCATTCCGGGGGAAGCTTTCTTT. V gene TRBV15 combines with J gene TRBJ1-1; tentative D call: TRBD1 (5 bases). This CDR3 has 15 residues. The germline CDR1 and CDR2 sequences are LNHNV and YYDKDF (reference sequence). Between the trimmed V and J ends, which lost 9 bases and 8 bases, there was a span of 25 bases.

The chain employs TRBV5-6 and TRBJ2-5; 7 bases are shared with TRBD1. The J call may be incorrect, as the DNA end agrees better with TRBJ2-7. The CDR3 consists of 16 residues. Germline V CDR1 and CDR2: SGHDT, YYEEEE. The CDR3 reads CASSSTGSPASDEQYF. CDR3 sequence (DNA): TGTGCCAGCAGCTCGACAGGGTCCCCAGCCTCGGACGAGCAGTACTTC.

In regard to this clone: No DNA is shown, since the ends of the CDR3 on it are uncertain; the CDR3 is the one TCRdb lists. The rearrangement links TRBV6-1 to TRBJ1-5; the DNA was not compared with TRBD1, the D call given in the table. The CDR3 is 14 amino acids long, termini counted. Germline V CDR1 and CDR2: MNHNS, SASEGT. CDR3 protein: CASILDSSNQPQHF.

The CDR3 nucleotides read TGTGCCAGCAGTGACAACACCGGGGAGCTGTTTTTT. Translating it yields CASSDNTGELFF. The chain recombines TRBV25-1 with TRBJ2-2; D gene unclear. Trimming took off 3 bases at V and 2 bases at J, with 1 base between the two ends. Germline V lookup: CDR1 MGHDK, CDR2 SYGVNS. This CDR3 has 12 residues.

CDR3 bases: TGTGCCAGCAGCCCAACCCGGACAGGGGGTGAAGCTTTCTTT. Its protein product is CASSPTRTGGEAFF. This chain joins TRBV7-2 and TRBJ1-1, with TRBD1 matching over 10 bases. Looked up from germline, CDR1 is SGHTA and CDR2 is FQGNSA. The CDR3 runs to 14 residues. With 5 bases clipped from V and 7 bases from J, the junction kept 7 bases outside the gene matches.

The chain employs TRBV5-1 and TRBJ1-1; 12 nucleotides align to TRBD1. Germline-derived CDR1 and CDR2 are SGHRS and YFSETQ. V was clipped by 4 bases and J by 8 bases; unmatched bases: 9. The CDR3 length is 15 residues. CDR3 sequence: CASSADGTGGREAFF. DNA for the CDR3: TGCGCCAGCAGCGCCGATGGGACAGGGGGCCGGGAAGCTTTCTTT.

CDR3 sequence: CASSLVVWGTETQYF. CDR3 nucleotide sequence: TGTGCCAGCAGCTTAGTTGTGTGGGGCACGGAGACCCAGTACTTC. The chain couples TRBV7-2 to TRBJ2-5; maybe TRBD1 (5 bases). There are 15 residues in the CDR3. Per germline, CDR1 SGHTA and CDR2 FQGNSA. Trimming took 1 base from V and 5 from J, leaving 14 bases between them. Using reference TRBV7-2 and TRBJ2-5 for the parts outside the CDR3, the full variable domain is GAGVSQSPSNKVTEKGKDVELRCDPISGHTALYWYRQSLGQGLEFLIYFQGNSAPDKSGLPSDRFSAERTGGSVSTLTIQRTQQEDSAVYLCASSLVVWGTETQYFGPGTRLLVL.

J is TRBJ2-5 and V is TRBV7-7, with D tentatively TRBD1 or TRBD2 (5 bases each). Germline V lookup: CDR1 SSHAT, CDR2 FNYEAQ (reference sequence). V lost 1 base and J lost 1, with 13 bases in between. The CDR3 spans 16 residues. The CDR3: CASSLDGASTQETQYF. CDR3 nucleotides: TGTGCCAGCAGCTTAGACGGGGCCAGTACCCAAGAGACCCAGTACTTC.

The rearrangement joins TRBV27 to TRBJ2-3; 14 bases are a match to TRBD2. This CDR3 comprises 16 residues. Germline V gene sequence: CDR1 MNHEY, CDR2 SMNVEV (reference sequence). Trimming removed 5 bases from V and 5 bases from J; junction bases left unmatched: 6. The chain's CDR3 is CASSTGLAGGIDTQYF. For the CDR3, the DNA is TGTGCCAGCAGTACAGGACTAGCGGGAGGTATAGATACGCAGTATTTT.

This clone was seen only a few times. The genes are TRBV6-1 and TRBJ1-5, with a tentative D call TRBD1 (5 bases). Germline V gene sequence: CDR1 MNHNS, CDR2 SASEGT. The V and J ends lost 7 bases and 8 bases respectively, with 15 bases between them. There are 13 residues in the CDR3. The CDR3 reads CASTQGRVEPQHF. CDR3 nucleotides: TGTGCCAGCACGCAGGGTCGGGTGGAGCCCCAGCATTTT.

This clone was seen a handful of times. The J gene is TRBJ2-7, the V gene TRBV7-8, with a weak D call TRBD1 (6 bases). V lost 5 bases, J lost 0 bases, and 14 bases lay in between. The CDR3 has 15 residues. Germline assignment: CDR1 SGHVS and CDR2 FQNEAQ. This CDR3 reads CASSTDRFSSYEQYF. The DNA of the CDR3 is TGTGCCAGCAGCACTGACAGGTTCAGCTCCTACGAGCAGTACTTC.

Only a few counts were recorded for this clone. The chain recombines TRBV7-2 with TRBJ1-5, with D uncertain. The CDR3 spans 12 residues. The germline V gene encodes CDR1 SGHTA and CDR2 FQGNSA. V was shortened by 9 bases and J by 4 bases, with 10 bases between the two germline ends. CDR3 sequence (DNA): TGTGCCAGTTCCCCGGGAAATCAGCCCCAGCATTTT. This gives the protein CASSPGNQPQHF.

The chain uses TRBV5-4 and TRBJ1-1, with unresolved D. V was clipped by 4 bases and J by 0 bases, with 10 bases between them. This CDR3 is 14 amino acids long. Germline V lookup: CDR1 SGHNT, CDR2 YYREEE (reference sequence). The CDR3 region has the DNA TGTGCCAGCAGCCCCACTACAGTGAACACTGAAGCTTTCTTT. It encodes CASSPTTVNTEAFF.

This chain joins TRBV7-2 and TRBJ1-2; the D is unclear. Germline values: CDR1 SGHTA, CDR2 FQGNSA. The ends were cut back, 5 bases at V and 2 bases at J, with 9 bases in the middle. This CDR3 region has 13 residues. The CDR3, as DNA: TGTGCCAGCAGCCCCCACGGGAACTATGGCTACACCTTC. Translating it yields CASSPHGNYGYTF. The full variable domain, rest sourced from reference TRBV7-2 and TRBJ1-2, is GAGVSQSPSNKVTEKGKDVELRCDPISGHTALYWYRQSLGQGLEFLIYFQGNSAPDKSGLPSDRFSAERTGGSVSTLTIQRTQQEDSAVYLCASSPHGNYGYTFGSGTRLTVV.

This rearrangement joins TRBV7-2 to TRBJ1-1, with D perhaps matching TRBD1 (5 bases). The CDR3 length is 15 residues. Looked up from germline, CDR1 is SGHTA and CDR2 is FQGNSA. The V end lost 1 base, the J end lost 2 bases, and 11 bases lay between the germline ends. The CDR3 DNA reads TGTGCCAGCAGCTTAGGGGGGACCTTTAACACTGAAGCTTTCTTT. This translates into CASSLGGTFNTEAFF.

This chain links TRBV19 with TRBJ2-1; D possibly uses TRBD1 or TRBD2 (5 bases each). V was pared by 11 bases and J by 6 bases, with 14 bases between. The CDR3 has 12 amino acids. Germline V CDR1 and CDR2: LNHDA, SQIVND (reference sequence). CDR3 in amino acids: CASGTLFNEQFF. CDR3 sequence (DNA): TGTGCCTCGGGGACCCTATTCAATGAGCAGTTCTTC.

The chain couples TRBV10-3 to TRBJ1-5, with 10 bases aligning to TRBD1. The J segment lost 6 bases and the V segment lost 3 bases, leaving 8 bases of the junction unmatched. The CDR3 loop spans 16 amino acids. CDR1 and CDR2 (germline): ENHRY, SYGVKD. The CDR3 loop reads CAISEPGTGVSQPQHF. The CDR3 DNA reads TGTGCCATCAGTGAACCCGGGACAGGGGTTAGTCAGCCCCAGCATTTT.

J is TRBJ2-3 and V is TRBV7-9; D possibly corresponds to TRBD1 (6 bases). V was trimmed by 6 bases and J by 4 bases, leaving 8 bases between them. Germline loops: CDR1 SEHNR, CDR2 FQNEAQ (reference sequence). The CDR3 is 12 amino acids. CDR3 sequence reads: CASRGAADTQYF. CDR3 bases: TGTGCCAGCAGGGGGGCGGCAGATACGCAGTATTTT.

In its sample, this clone was seen a few times. The chain's CDR3 is CASAEGTSQYEQYF. DNA for the CDR3: TGTGCCAGCGCGGAGGGGACAAGTCAGTACGAGCAGTACTTC. V gene TRBV28 combines with J gene TRBJ2-7, with D perhaps assigned TRBD1 or TRBD2 (6 bases each). The V end was cut by 8 bases, the J end by 4 bases, with 18 bases between. Germline V lookup: CDR1 MDHEN, CDR2 SYDVKM. The CDR3 loop spans 14 amino acids.

The V call is TRBV7-2, the J call TRBJ2-6; D gene unclear. The ends were cut back, 1 base at V and 2 bases at J, with 6 bases in the middle. Germline values: CDR1 SGHTA, CDR2 FQGNSA. The CDR3 runs to 15 residues. The CDR3: CASSLEIAGANVLTF. Here the CDR3 DNA reads TGTGCCAGCAGCTTAGAAATCGCTGGGGCCAACGTCCTGACTTTC.

This chain uses TRBV6-1 with TRBJ2-2, with 9 bases lining up with TRBD1. Germline CDR1 is MNHNS and CDR2 is SASEGT. J gave up 7 bases and V 6 bases, and 9 bases lay outside the gene matches. The length of the CDR3 is 15 residues. The CDR3 region has the DNA TGTGCCAGCAGCAACACAGGGGGCACCTTCGGGGAGCTGTTTTTT. As protein: CASSNTGGTFGELFF.

The rearrangement links TRBV18 to TRBJ1-4; possibly TRBD1 for D (6 bases). The CDR3 runs 15 residues. Trimming removed 0 bases from V and 8 bases from J, with 13 bases in between. CDR1 is KGHSH, CDR2 LQKENI, per germline. The CDR3 nucleotides read TGTGCCAGCTCACCACCGGAGGGGACACGGGAAAAACTGTTTTTT. Protein: CASSPPEGTREKLFF.

This clone appeared a few times. This chain links TRBV11-3 with TRBJ2-5; 8 bases align to TRBD1. Germline CDR1 and CDR2: SGHNT and YENEEA. J was trimmed by 5 bases and V by 4 bases; bases with no gene match: 12. The CDR3 is made up of 16 amino acids. CDR3 residues: CASSWGGRGLLETQYF. CDR3 nucleotide sequence: TGTGCCAGCAGCTGGGGAGGCAGGGGGCTTCTGGAGACCCAGTACTTC.

Worth noting for this clone: This CDR3 is also generated by other DNA sequences in the sample. The chain combines TRBV7-9 with TRBJ1-1, with no clear D. Trimming stripped 1 base from V and 4 bases from J, with 7 bases between. Germline lookup yields CDR1 SEHNR and CDR2 FQNEAQ (reference sequence). The CDR3 is made up of 13 amino acids. The CDR3 sequence: CASSLVQSTEAFF. The CDR3, as DNA: TGTGCCAGCAGCTTAGTGCAGTCCACTGAAGCTTTCTTT.

The sample holds one count of this clone. The chain recombines TRBV19 with TRBJ1-1; D unresolved. This CDR3 comprises 12 residues. V shed 6 bases and J shed 11 bases, with 16 bases lying between them. The germline V gene has CDR1 LNHDA and CDR2 SQIVND (reference sequence). CDR3 nucleotide sequence: TGTGCCAGTAGCTTGACCGGTATGGGGGCTTTCTTT. It translates to CASSLTGMGAFF. The whole variable domain, filled in from reference TRBV19 and TRBJ1-1, reads DGGITQSPKYLFRKEGQNVTLSCEQNLNHDAMYWYRQDPGQGLRLIYYSQIVNDFQKGDIAEGYSVSREKKESFPLTVTSAQKNPTAFYLCASSLTGMGAFFGQGTRLTVV.

The chain employs TRBV11-3 and TRBJ2-3; 7 bases are a match to TRBD2. The V gene end was trimmed by 5 bases and the J gene end by 6 bases; junction bases not matched to a gene: 11. This CDR3 is built from 15 residues. From germline, CDR1 is SGHNT and CDR2 YENEEA. The CDR3 sequence: CASSPREGRVDTQYF. The CDR3 nucleotides read TGTGCCAGCAGCCCCAGGGAGGGAAGGGTGGATACGCAGTATTTT.

V usage is TRBV18 and J usage is TRBJ2-7; 12 positions match TRBD1. V lost 5 bases, J lost 0 bases, and 11 bases stayed unmatched. The germline V gene has CDR1 KGHSH and CDR2 LQKENI. The CDR3 contains 18 residues. The CDR3 spells CASSSGGTGGATSYEQYF. The CDR3 region has the DNA TGTGCCAGCTCATCGGGTGGGACAGGGGGCGCGACCTCCTACGAGCAGTACTTC.

V and J are TRBV6-1 and TRBJ1-2; D unresolved. CDR3 length equals 14 residues. Deletions cut 1 base from V and 1 base from J, with 7 bases between. Germline-derived CDR1 and CDR2 are MNHNS and SASEGT. The CDR3 here is CASSEGPFNYGYTF. The DNA of the CDR3 is TGTGCCAGCAGTGAAGGACCGTTTAACTATGGCTACACCTTC.